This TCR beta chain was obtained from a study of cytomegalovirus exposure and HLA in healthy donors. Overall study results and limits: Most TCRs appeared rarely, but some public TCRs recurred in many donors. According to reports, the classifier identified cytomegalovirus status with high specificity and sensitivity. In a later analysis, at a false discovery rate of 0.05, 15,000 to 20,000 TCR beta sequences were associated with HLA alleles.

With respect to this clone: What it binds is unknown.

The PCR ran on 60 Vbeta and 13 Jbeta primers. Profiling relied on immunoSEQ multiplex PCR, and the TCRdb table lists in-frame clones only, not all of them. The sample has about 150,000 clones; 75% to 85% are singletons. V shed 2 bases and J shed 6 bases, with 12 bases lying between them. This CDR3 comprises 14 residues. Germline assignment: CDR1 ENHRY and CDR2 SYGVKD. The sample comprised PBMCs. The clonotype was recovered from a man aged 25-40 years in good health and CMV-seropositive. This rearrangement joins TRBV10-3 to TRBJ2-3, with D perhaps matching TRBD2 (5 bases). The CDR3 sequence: CAISEPRAADTQYF. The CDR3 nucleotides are TGTGCCATCAGTGAGCCACGAGCGGCCGATACGCAGTATTTT.